The T cell receptor beta chain described here comes from a study of blood T cell repertoires in COVID-19. Study-level information: COVID-19 samples, acute and convalescent, were from the United States, Italy and Spain. The analysed material was cDNA or gDNA that came from T cells, B-cell-depleted T cells, or PBMCs.

V was pared by 3 bases and J by 0 bases, with 12 bases between. This CDR3 has 16 amino acids. Germline-derived CDR1 and CDR2 are MDHEN and SYDVKM. Original analysis: Reference gene primer amplification in the assay estimated nucleated cell counts. This table comes from immunoSEQ multiplex PCR, and its TCRdb copy is limited to in-frame clones, with some not included. V, J and clone size are those of that table, while D and trimming were read from the DNA. This sample has under 250,000 clones, with roughly 89% found just once. V usage is TRBV28 and J usage is TRBJ1-5, with D unresolved. The sequenced material came from peripheral blood. This receptor was taken from a woman aged 40 to 50 who had recovered from COVID-19. The CDR3 nucleotides read TGTGCCAGCAGTTTTATATCGTTCTATAGCAATCAGCCCCAGCATTTT. Translation: CASSFISFYSNQPQHF.